The clone carrying this T cell receptor beta chain occurred a few times. The target antigen is unknown. This sample is drawn from a study of response to subunit inactivated influenza vaccine. Overall study findings and caveats: With each seasonal influenza vaccination, the authors suggested, few new T cells are recruited.

This CDR3 has 13 residues. V was cut by 4 bases and J by 5 bases, with 9 bases left in between. One entry per CDR3 protein results from TCRdb running MiXCR on the RT-PCR reads. The repertoire has over 400,000 distinct CDR3 sequences, approximately 12% of them found once; the top ten carry roughly 14%. The clonotype was recovered from a man aged 45-60 years who received an inactivated influenza vaccine. The specimen was PBMCs from blood, collected more than 35 days after vaccination. The chain is built from TRBV12-3 or TRBV12-4 and TRBJ2-1; a weak D match, TRBD1 (5 bases). CDR3 sequence reads: CASSSNRNNEQFF. CDR3 in DNA: TGTGCCAGCAGTTCAAACAGGAACAATGAGCAGTTCTTC.